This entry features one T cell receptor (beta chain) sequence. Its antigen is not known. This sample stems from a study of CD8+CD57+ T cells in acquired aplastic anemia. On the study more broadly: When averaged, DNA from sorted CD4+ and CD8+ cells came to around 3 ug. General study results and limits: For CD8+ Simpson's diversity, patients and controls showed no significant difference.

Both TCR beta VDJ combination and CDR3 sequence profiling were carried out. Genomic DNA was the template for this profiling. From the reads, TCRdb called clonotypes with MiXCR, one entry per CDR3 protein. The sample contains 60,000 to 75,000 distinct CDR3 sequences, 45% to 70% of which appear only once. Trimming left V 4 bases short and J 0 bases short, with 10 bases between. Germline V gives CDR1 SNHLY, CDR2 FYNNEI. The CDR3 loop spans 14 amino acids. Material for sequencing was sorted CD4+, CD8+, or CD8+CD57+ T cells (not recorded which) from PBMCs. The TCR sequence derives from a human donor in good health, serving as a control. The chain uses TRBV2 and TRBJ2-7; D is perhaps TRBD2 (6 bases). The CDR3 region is CASSVSGPSYEQYF. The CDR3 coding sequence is TGTGCCAGCAGTGTGAGCGGGCCCTCCTACGAGCAGTACTTC.